Shown below are 6 T cell receptor beta chains from a single sample sequenced in a study of identical twins. TCRdb re-derived calls from the 5' RACE reads in MiXCR, one entry per CDR3 protein. The sample has approximately 590,000 distinct CDR3 sequences, approximately 10% seen once. The same data also contributed to another study, on yellow fever vaccine responses in identical twins.

The sample taken for sequencing was PBMCs. Receptors originate from a woman aged 18-35 years in good health.

This rearrangement joins TRBV7-8 to TRBJ2-2; TRBD1 might be the D (6 bases). The germline gives CDR1 SGHVS, CDR2 FQNEAQ. This CDR3 has 15 residues. The germline V and J ends were trimmed by 2 bases and 2 bases, with 9 bases remaining between them. The DNA for the CDR3 is TGTGCCAGCAGCTTAATACAGGGCAACACCGGGGAGCTGTTTTTT. This encodes CASSLIQGNTGELFF.

This chain uses TRBV2 with TRBJ1-6; TRBD1 is a possible D gene (5 bases). Trimming cost V 4 bases and J 10 bases, with 17 bases left between them. From germline, CDR1 is SNHLY and CDR2 FYNNEI. The CDR3 totals 15 residues. The CDR3 sequence: CASSGAGGMGSPLHF. The CDR3 DNA reads as TGTGCCAGCAGTGGCGCGGGGGGAATGGGATCACCCCTCCACTTT. Based on the CDR3 plus reference TRBV2 and TRBJ1-6, the full variable domain is EPEVTQTPSHQVTQMGQEVILRCVPISNHLYFYWYRQILGQKVEFLVSFYNNEISEKSEIFDDQFSVERPDGSNFTLKIRSTKLEDSAMYFCASSGAGGMGSPLHFGNGTRLTVT.

This rearrangement joins TRBV4-2 to TRBJ2-2; D is possibly TRBD1 (5 bases). The CDR3 runs to 15 residues. Trimming pared 2 bases from V and 4 bases from J, leaving 11 bases between. Germline V gene sequence: CDR1 LGHNA, CDR2 YNFKEQ. CDR3 protein: CASSQTDRSTGELFF. CDR3 bases: TGTGCCAGCAGCCAAACTGACAGATCCACCGGGGAGCTGTTTTTT.

In this sample, this clonotype turned up many times. The gene calls are TRBV4-3 and TRBJ2-7; D remains ambiguous. The CDR3 runs to 14 residues. Per germline, CDR1 LGHNA and CDR2 YSLEER. V was clipped by 1 base and J by 1 base, with 8 bases between them. CDR3 nucleotide sequence: TGCGCCAGCAGCCAAGGGCTAGGATCCTACGAGCAGTACTTC. Its translation is CASSQGLGSYEQYF.

This clonotype was seen a few times. The V call is TRBV20-1, the J call TRBJ1-2; perhaps TRBD1 as D (6 bases). The CDR3 runs to 16 residues. Trimming left V 6 bases short and J 7 bases short, with 27 bases between. CDR1 is DFQATT, CDR2 SNEGSKA, per germline (reference sequence). In nucleotides, the CDR3 is TGCAGTGCACTAGAAGCCTTAGGGGGTAAAACTAGTGGCTACACCTTC. Residues: CSALEALGGKTSGYTF.

This clonotype was counted only a few times. The chain links TRBV4-1 to TRBJ2-5; the D is unclear. V was shortened by 4 bases and J by 3 bases, with 9 bases between the two germline ends. Germline V gene lookup returns CDR1 MGHRA and CDR2 YSYEKL. The CDR3 has 13 amino acids. DNA of the CDR3: TGCGCCAGCAGCCGAAGCTTAGAAGAGACCCAGTACTTC. This sequence encodes CASSRSLEETQYF.